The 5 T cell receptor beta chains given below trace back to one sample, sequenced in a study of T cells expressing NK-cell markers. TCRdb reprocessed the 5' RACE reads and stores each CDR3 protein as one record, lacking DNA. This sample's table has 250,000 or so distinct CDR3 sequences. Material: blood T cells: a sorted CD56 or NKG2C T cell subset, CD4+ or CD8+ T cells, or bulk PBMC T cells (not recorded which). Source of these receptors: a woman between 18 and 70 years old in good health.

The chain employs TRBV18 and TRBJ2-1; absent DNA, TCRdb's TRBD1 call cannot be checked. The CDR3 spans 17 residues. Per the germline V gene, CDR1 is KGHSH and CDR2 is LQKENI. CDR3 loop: CASSARGQGRSYNEQFF.

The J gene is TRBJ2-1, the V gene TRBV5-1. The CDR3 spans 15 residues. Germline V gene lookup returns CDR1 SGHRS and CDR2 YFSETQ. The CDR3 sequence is CASSYQGESYNEQFF.

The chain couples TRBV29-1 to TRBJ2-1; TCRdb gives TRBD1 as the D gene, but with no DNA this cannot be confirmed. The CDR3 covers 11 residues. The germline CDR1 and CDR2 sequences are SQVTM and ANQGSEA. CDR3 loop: CSVGGWHEQFF.

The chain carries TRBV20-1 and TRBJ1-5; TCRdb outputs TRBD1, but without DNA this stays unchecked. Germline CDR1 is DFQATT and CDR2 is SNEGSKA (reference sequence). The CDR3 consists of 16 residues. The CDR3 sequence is CSALPRTGNRNQPQHF.

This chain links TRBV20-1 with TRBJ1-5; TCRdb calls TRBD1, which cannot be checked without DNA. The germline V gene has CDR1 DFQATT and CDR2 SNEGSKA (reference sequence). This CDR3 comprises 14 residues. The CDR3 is CSAREGQQNQPQHF.